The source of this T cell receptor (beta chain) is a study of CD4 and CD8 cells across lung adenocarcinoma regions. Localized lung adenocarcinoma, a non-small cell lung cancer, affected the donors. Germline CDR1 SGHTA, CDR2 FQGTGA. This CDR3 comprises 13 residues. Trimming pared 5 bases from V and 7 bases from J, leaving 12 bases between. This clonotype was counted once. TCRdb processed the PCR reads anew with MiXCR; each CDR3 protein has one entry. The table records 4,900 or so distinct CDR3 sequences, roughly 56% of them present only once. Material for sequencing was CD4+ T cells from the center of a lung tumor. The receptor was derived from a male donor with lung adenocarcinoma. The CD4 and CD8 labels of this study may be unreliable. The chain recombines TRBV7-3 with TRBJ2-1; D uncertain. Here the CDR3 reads CASSRLKGNEQFF. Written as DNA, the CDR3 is TGTGCCAGCAGCCGCCTTAAAGGAAATGAGCAGTTCTTC.